This is a list of T cell receptor beta chains from one sample in a study of human T cells and chemical hapten exposure. TCRdb passed the RACE reads through MiXCR, listing each CDR3 protein once. Of around 110,000 distinct CDR3 sequences listed, 10% to 15% were seen once; the top ten hold 1.6%. The sample here was whole blood, taken in connection with sensitization to the hapten diphenylcyclopropenone (DPC). These TCRs come from a woman aged 45-59 years with alopecia areata. Some clones in this sample may be carry-over from other donors' samples. Both conserved end residues are part of each CDR3. Only part of the rows carry a size: once, few, many, or a class if the clone is expanded.

J gene,clone size,V gene,CDR3 protein
TRBJ1-5,.,TRBV6-2/TRBV6-3,CASVDGGGNQPQHF
TRBJ2-2,.,TRBV5-1,CASNSGANTGELFF
TRBJ2-3,few,TRBV2,CASKLAGGTDTQYF
TRBJ2-2,many,TRBV28,CASRTGVNTGELFF
TRBJ2-3,few,TRBV6-5,CASSYSPTSDTQYF
TRBJ2-2,.,TRBV5-5,CASSQTANGELFF
TRBJ2-2,few,TRBV11-2,CASSLGGLGTTRGELFF
TRBJ2-7,many,TRBV7-9,CASSSRTGGHEQYF
TRBJ2-3,many,TRBV5-1,CASSRGTSSISDTQYF
TRBJ2-1,.,TRBV7-2,CASSLVAGPWNEQFF
TRBJ1-1,.,TRBV5-1,CASSSRQGRTEAFF
TRBJ2-7,.,TRBV18,CASSPPGQGAEQYF
TRBJ1-1,few,TRBV10-1,CASSETGQPNTEAFF
TRBJ2-3,.,TRBV7-6,CASSAGLAAPTNTQYF
TRBJ2-3,.,TRBV5-1,CASAQSGRTSTDTQYF
TRBJ2-1,.,TRBV12-3/TRBV12-4,CASSSPPGLSSYNEQFF
TRBJ2-3,few,TRBV4-1,CASSLQRGGSDTQYF
TRBJ2-1,few,TRBV7-6,CASSTTGGLGYNEQFF
TRBJ2-4,.,TRBV11-1,CASSPPSKRHIQYF
TRBJ2-1,few,TRBV11-2,CASSLGRRQDEQFF
TRBJ1-5,few,TRBV11-3,CASSLGSPRATHSQPQHF
TRBJ2-7,.,TRBV6-2/TRBV6-3,CASRPGGPPTYEQYF
TRBJ2-2,.,TRBV7-2,CASSLQGAVGELFF
TRBJ2-7,.,TRBV6-1,CASSEALRWDSQDEQYF
TRBJ2-1,.,TRBV29-1,CSGVESYNEQFF
TRBJ2-7,.,TRBV28,CASSLAGGRSYEQYF
TRBJ2-3,few,TRBV7-9,CASSLGQGVDTQYF
TRBJ2-5,.,TRBV6-1,CASSEDPSRAETQYF
TRBJ1-5,few,TRBV6-1,CASMAGYEPQHF
TRBJ2-3,many,TRBV20-1,CSAKTGFTTDTQYF
TRBJ1-5,few,TRBV18,CASSQGQGTNQPQHF
TRBJ2-7,.,TRBV6-1,CASSEAPRQWEQYF